Below, 18 T cell receptor beta chains from the same sample are listed, as sequenced in a study of shared clonotypes between healthy human individuals. Generated by immunoSEQ multiplex PCR, the TCRdb table keeps only in-frame clones and is missing some. The sample records about 670,000 clones, 72% being singletons. Sequenced sample: memory CD4+ T cells sorted from blood. Subset defined: CD45RA-negative fraction. The receptors stem from a woman aged 25-40 years in good health.

The V and J genes are TRBV2 and TRBJ2-7; TRBD2 aligns across 10 bases. In germline, CDR1 is SNHLY, CDR2 FYNNEI. This CDR3 spans 15 amino acids. J gave up 5 bases and V 6 bases, and 10 bases lay outside the gene matches. CDR3 region: CASRRGLALVNEQYF. CDR3 sequence (DNA): TGTGCCAGCAGGAGGGGACTAGCGCTGGTTAACGAGCAGTACTTC.

This rearrangement joins TRBV28 to TRBJ1-5, with D uncertain. V shed 2 bases and J shed 0 bases, with 20 bases lying between them. The CDR3 loop spans 19 amino acids. Germline lookup yields CDR1 MDHEN and CDR2 SYDVKM. This chain's CDR3 is CASSLTKDGGLYSNQPQHF. The CDR3 region has the DNA TGTGCCAGCAGTTTAACGAAGGACGGCGGCTTGTATAGCAATCAGCCCCAGCATTTT.

This clone has only a few counts. The rearrangement uses TRBV5-5 and TRBJ2-7; D is possibly TRBD1 (6 bases). Germline CDR1 and CDR2: SGHKS and YYEKEE (reference sequence). Trimming pared 4 bases from V and 2 bases from J, leaving 16 bases between. The CDR3 has 15 residues. The DNA for the CDR3 is TGTGCCAGCAGCATTGCTAGGACAGCCCCCTACGAGCAGTACTTC. Protein sequence: CASSIARTAPYEQYF. The full variable domain, its missing parts supplied by reference TRBV5-5 and TRBJ2-7, is DAGVTQSPTHLIKTRGQQVTLRCSPISGHKSVSWYQQVLGQGPQFIFQYYEKEERGRGNFPDRFSARQFPNYSSELNVNALLLGDSALYLCASSIARTAPYEQYFGPGTRLTVT.

To note about this clone: Relative to the germline gene, one junction end is altered; a read error may explain this. The chain uses TRBV7-2 and TRBJ1-2; D remains ambiguous. From germline, CDR1 is SGHTA and CDR2 FQGNSA. This CDR3 contains 12 residues. This CDR3 reads CASSLVAGSHSF. CDR3 sequence (DNA): TGTGCCAGCAGCTTAGTGGCAGGTTCACACTCCTTC.

The chain links TRBV28 to TRBJ2-7; TRBD2 matches 8 bases. Germline CDR1 MDHEN, CDR2 SYDVKM. With V trimmed by 6 bases and J by 0 bases, 13 bases remained unmatched. CDR3 length: 17 amino acids. This CDR3 reads CASSPPPELADSYEQYF. The CDR3 nucleotides read TGTGCCAGCAGCCCACCCCCGGAACTAGCGGACTCCTACGAGCAGTACTTC.

This chain uses TRBV27 with TRBJ2-1, with 10 bases lining up with TRBD2. Germline V gene data show CDR1 as MNHEY and CDR2 as SMNVEV (reference sequence). The V and J ends lost 1 base and 9 bases, in that order; junction bases with no gene match: 6. The CDR3 is made up of 15 amino acids. The CDR3 DNA sequence: TGTGCCAGCAGTTTATGGCTAGCGGGAGACTGTGAGCAGTTCTTC. It yields the protein CASSLWLAGDCEQFF.

The genes are TRBV7-2 and TRBJ2-3, with 7 nucleotides matching TRBD1. V lost 5 bases to trimming and J lost 1 base; unmatched junction nucleotides: 9. The CDR3 spans 16 residues. Germline CDR1 SGHTA, CDR2 FQGNSA. CDR3 bases: TGTGCCAGCAGCCCAAGACAGGGTATGGGCACAGATACGCAGTATTTT. This gives the protein CASSPRQGMGTDTQYF.

The genes are TRBV10-1 and TRBJ2-7, with TRBD1 matching over 7 bases. The CDR3 runs to 14 residues. V shed 4 bases and J 3 bases; nucleotides not matched to a gene: 6. Germline CDR1 reads WNHNN; CDR2 reads SYGVQD (reference sequence). CDR3 bases: TGCGCCAGCAGTGGGATGACAGGGAACTACGAGCAGTACTTC. This codes for CASSGMTGNYEQYF.

The chain recombines TRBV18 with TRBJ1-3; D ambiguous. CDR1 is KGHSH, CDR2 LQKENI, per germline. Between the trimmed V and J ends, which lost 6 bases and 4 bases, there was a span of 7 bases. This CDR3 spans 12 amino acids. In DNA, the CDR3 is TGTGCCAGCTCGACCTCGGGAAACACCATATATTTT. It is translated as CASSTSGNTIYF.

Concerning this clone: Within the sample, other DNA sequences also encode this same CDR3. The gene calls are TRBV7-2 and TRBJ1-2; tentatively, D is TRBD1 (6 bases). The CDR3 covers 15 residues. Trimming cost V 2 bases and J 2 bases, with 12 bases left between them. The germline V gene has CDR1 SGHTA and CDR2 FQGNSA. The CDR3 protein is CASSLPGQGNYGYTF. The CDR3, as DNA: TGTGCCAGCAGCTTACCAGGGCAGGGGAACTATGGCTACACCTTC. Drawing the rest from reference TRBV7-2 and TRBJ1-2, the complete variable domain is GAGVSQSPSNKVTEKGKDVELRCDPISGHTALYWYRQSLGQGLEFLIYFQGNSAPDKSGLPSDRFSAERTGGSVSTLTIQRTQQEDSAVYLCASSLPGQGNYGYTFGSGTRLTVV.

V usage is TRBV28 and J usage is TRBJ2-1; the D gene is possibly TRBD2 (5 bases). Trimming stripped 4 bases from V and 1 base from J, with 8 bases between. CDR3 size: 14 residues. Germline-derived CDR1 and CDR2 are MDHEN and SYDVKM. CDR3 nucleotide sequence: TGTGCCAGCAGTTCCGGACTTTCCTACAATGAGCAGTTCTTC. Translating gives CASSSGLSYNEQFF.

This clone was seen at least ten times. Other nucleotide sequences in the sample specify the same CDR3. CDR3 DNA: TGTGCCAGCAGCCGTACAGGGATCTATGGCTACACCTTC. This codes for CASSRTGIYGYTF. V is TRBV28 and J is TRBJ1-2; D possibly corresponds to TRBD1 (6 bases). V was pared by 6 bases and J by 4 bases, with 12 bases between. There are 13 residues in the CDR3. Germline V gene data show CDR1 as MDHEN and CDR2 as SYDVKM.

In its sample, this clone was seen a few times. This chain joins TRBV4-1 and TRBJ1-3, with unresolved D. Deletions cut 4 bases from V and 0 bases from J, with 4 bases between. This CDR3 spans 13 amino acids. Germline-derived CDR1 and CDR2 are MGHRA and YSYEKL. The chain's CDR3 is CASSPDSGNTIYF. The CDR3 bases are TGCGCCAGCAGCCCCGACTCTGGAAACACCATATATTTT.

V and J are TRBV28 and TRBJ2-1; a weak D match, TRBD2 (5 bases). The germline V and J ends were trimmed by 8 bases and 2 bases, with 10 bases remaining between them. Germline-derived CDR1 and CDR2 are MDHEN and SYDVKM. The CDR3 runs 13 residues. CDR3 DNA sequence: TGTGCCAGCTTGACGCGGGCCTACAATGAGCAGTTCTTC. Its translation: CASLTRAYNEQFF.

The V call is TRBV6-5, the J call TRBJ1-1, with D possibly being TRBD1 (5 bases). V lost 2 bases and J lost 1, with 11 bases in between. Germline lookup yields CDR1 MNHEY and CDR2 SVGAGI. The length of the CDR3 is 15 residues. The CDR3 region has the DNA TGTGCCAGCAGTTACAGTTGGGGGTGGAACACTGAAGCTTTCTTT. This encodes CASSYSWGWNTEAFF.

This clone came up a few times. CDR3 coding DNA: TGTGCCAGCAGCAGAGGGTTGGACTATGGCTACACCTTC. Translating gives CASSRGLDYGYTF. V usage is TRBV4-2 and J usage is TRBJ1-2; D is uncertain. Germline loops: CDR1 LGHNA, CDR2 YNFKEQ. The ends were cut back, 5 bases at V and 3 bases at J, with 10 bases in the middle. This CDR3 has 13 residues.

In this sample, this clone is medium-sized. The V and J genes are TRBV19 and TRBJ2-7; TRBD1 matches 10 bases. The CDR3 totals 14 residues. Trimming at V came to 6 bases and at J to 6 bases, leaving 8 bases not matched to a gene. Germline CDR1 reads LNHDA; CDR2 reads SQIVND (reference sequence). The CDR3 loop is CASRRDRGTSEQYF. The DNA of the CDR3 is TGTGCCAGTAGGAGGGACAGGGGTACAAGCGAGCAGTACTTC.

V is TRBV4-1 and J is TRBJ2-1; D ambiguous. The CDR3 runs to 16 residues. The V and J ends lost 0 bases and 7 bases respectively, with 16 bases between them. Germline V gives CDR1 MGHRA, CDR2 YSYEKL. CDR3 sequence reads: CASSQDWSPLGNEQFF. As DNA, the CDR3 is TGCGCCAGCAGCCAAGATTGGAGCCCGCTCGGGAATGAGCAGTTCTTC.